This entry describes one T cell receptor beta chain. Its antigen is currently not known. No clone much larger than this one lies a single base away; base qualities are absent. Libraries were made using the immunoSEQ multiplex PCR assay. For the multiplex PCR, a mixture combining 60 forward primers for TCR Vbeta segments and 13 reverse primers for TCR Jbeta segments was used. A multiplex PCR assay on genomic DNA amplified the CDR3 region of rearranged TCR beta genes. Amplified TCR beta libraries were sequenced as 87-base-pair reads on the Illumina HiSeq System. The published analysis was carried out like this. A later analysis counted about 80 million unique TCR beta chains across the 550 to 800 repertoires, and around 12 million of these chains were shared by at least two donors. Raw reads were error-corrected and collapsed into unique sequences with a nearest-neighbor algorithm that merged closely related sequences to remove PCR and sequencing errors. Alignment of CDR3 sequences to IMGT reference sequences was used to assign V, D and J gene segments. For a sequence to be retained, a match of at least six nucleotides was required to both a V gene segment and a J gene segment. A rearrangement was called productive if the CDR3 had no stop codons and remained in frame with V and J, and every other rearrangement was called non-productive. CDR3 was defined according to IMGT convention as the region running from the second conserved V-encoded cysteine to the conserved J-encoded phenylalanine. In an earlier analysis of around 570 of the donors, sequences lacking an unambiguous match to a single V gene segment were excluded. In an earlier analysis of some 590 of the donors, a V segment was called functional when productive rearrangements were above 56.7%, and segregating when the standard deviation between donors exceeded 5%. To diagnose cytomegalovirus status from the catalog of TCR beta chain sequences, a statistical classification framework was built. V and J gene assignment, in a later analysis, came from comparing TCR nucleotide sequences with IMGT/GENE-DB human TR gene sequences. The TCRdist pipeline was used in a later analysis to assign CDR3 sequences and most-parsimonious VDJ recombination scenarios. A later analysis defined each TCR beta chain by its CDR3 amino acid sequence plus V-gene family, and excluded reads lacking a unique V-gene family. To address suspected cross-contamination and a sequencing artifact, a later analysis removed some 620 highly shared, low-generation-probability nucleotide sequences. In a later analysis, a clonal expansion index for each public chain was calculated from normalized within-repertoire ranks of inferred template counts. In a later analysis, generation probabilities were computed using a VDJ recombination model fitted to out-of-frame rearrangements, and the results were checked against IGoR. In a later analysis, TCR-TCR, TCR-HLA and TCR-CMV co-occurrence was scored with hypergeometric tests, and a repertoire-size bias correction was applied to TCR pairs. False discovery rates were estimated in a later analysis by permuting HLA or CMV assignments 20 times. In a later analysis, co-occurring TCRs were grouped with DBSCAN, and TCRdist sequence similarity was added when clustering was performed within HLA-allele-positive subsets. Repertoires with fewer than 30,000 or more than 120,000 public chains were left out of co-occurrence clustering, as were a handful of repertoires with anomalous nucleotide sharing. In its TCRdb copy, this immuneACCESS table keeps in-frame sequences only and misses some clones. Where compared with another copy, unresolved V genes explain less than half of these, and the others have no known cause. V and J calls and clone size come straight from that table; D and trimming were deduced from the DNA. The sample table holds 140,000 to 150,000 clones, of which roughly four fifths were seen once. The ten largest account for over 2.5% of the sample.

This sample was taken from a study of cytomegalovirus exposure and HLA in healthy donors (dated by TCRdb to 2016 to 2017). Study-level background: According to an earlier analysis of a few hundred of the donors, roughly 180 million T cells yielded roughly 110 million unique TCR beta sequences and about 300 Gb of sequence data. Using immunosequencing, the study profiled T cell repertoires from around 680 subjects and related those repertoires to cytomegalovirus serostatus. Along with the approximately 650-subject first cohort, a separate validation cohort of over a hundred different subjects was used. Roughly 5 DR-DQ haplotypes were handled as single units for association and clustering because linkage in the cohort was strong. To decide whether each TCR beta V gene segment behaved as functional or pseudogenic, an earlier analysis of approximately 600 of the donors relied on high-throughput TCR beta sequencing. The number of typed donors differed by locus: about 620-640 for A, B, C, DRB1 and DQB1; 500 to 550 for DQA1; 606 for DPA1; and about 450 for DPB1. The study combined high-throughput TCR immunosequencing, statistical association of individual TCRs with disease status, and machine learning to predict cytomegalovirus infection status. The study aimed to test whether signatures of past pathogen exposure could be identified by cataloging public T cell receptors. Rather than using new phenotypic data, the later analysis identified candidate immune exposures from TCR beta sequences and from how often those sequences occurred across donors. Among the approximately 400 genotyped donors, around 79% belonged to the genetic ancestry cluster associated with self-reported Caucasian donors. Genome-wide SNP genotypes for about 65% of the 666 donors were used in a later genetic analysis, which treated that subset as a discovery cohort. Donor age, sex, ethnicity and CMV serostatus were compiled alongside the repertoire data. To study patterns of TCR occurrence, a later analysis re-analyzed previously published TCR beta repertoires from under 750 donors and added high-resolution HLA genotyping. An early release covering 550 to 700 HLA-typed donors comprised approximately 290 gigabases of sequencing data and around 85 million unique TCR sequences. Every discovery cohort repertoire had been produced on one sequencing platform. On average, around 240,000 unique TCR beta nucleotide sequences were sequenced per donor among 350 to 400 genotyped donors of the cohort, with roughly 18% of those sequences being non-productive. HLA typing included class I and class II loci at four-digit resolution.

Points the paper makes about the study in general: A later analysis found that TCR association rates varied across HLA loci, with DRB1 alleles showing the most associated TCRs and HLA-C alleles the fewest. Sequencing depth was assumed to be roughly uniform across donors in the presence/absence analyses, though that assumption may not hold. Across donors, most TCR sequences were observed very rarely, whereas some public TCRs were present in many individuals. For the cohort, immune exposure information was limited to CMV serostatus. In an earlier analysis of under 600 of the donors, most TCR beta V segments were observed in productive rearrangements about 90% or about 30% of the time, broadly matching IMGT annotations. Only TCR beta chains were sequenced in this cohort, and the absence of alpha or paired-chain data limited detectable features. Compared with equally common non-associated chains, HLA-associated TCR beta chains in a later analysis were more clonally expanded and had lower generation probabilities. A group of highly shared sequence variants was considered likely to be a technical artifact of the sequencing pipeline. Some IMGT-functional V segments, including TRBV6-2 and TRBV6-3, could not be told apart with the 87-base-pair reads, so those segments were excluded. A later genetic analysis reported fewer N-insertions in productive TCRs among donors in an Asian-associated ancestry cluster than the roughly 700-donor mean. In vitro tests confirmed that a few of the cytomegalovirus-associated TCR beta chains recognize cytomegalovirus antigens. Correlated functional status among segregating V segments might be attributable to linkage disequilibrium, but an unknown experimental factor could not be ruled out. HLA typing was unavailable for some donors at each locus, so association tests used only the typed subset. The authors suggested that the approach could potentially be extended to other disease states and immunological phenotypes. In a later analysis, several top co-occurrence clusters were reported to appear linked to parvovirus B19, influenza, CMV and Epstein-Barr virus. When HLA alleles, especially DR and DQ, strongly co-occurred, TCR associations were difficult to assign to individual alleles. The classifier was reported to diagnose cytomegalovirus status with high specificity and sensitivity in both the original cohort and the validation cohort. Seventeen rarely observed V segments, including chromosome 9 orphons, were excluded from the earlier analysis of about 600 of the donors because counts were too low. The study listed 164 TCR beta chains as associated with cytomegalovirus. A later analysis associated 16,951 TCR beta sequences with specific HLA alleles at a false discovery rate of 0.05. V-gene and J-gene trimming of TCR beta chains was associated with a missense DCLRE1C variant in a later genetic analysis, and the association was replicated in an independent cohort. A further reported finding was that TCR beta sequences accurately predicted the HLA-A and HLA-B alleles for most subjects in the first cohort. According to a later analysis, most CMV-associated TCR beta chains appeared to be HLA-restricted, and the HLA associations seemed to be driven largely by CMV exposure.

V sheds 3 bases and J sheds 4 bases, leaving 11 bases between their ends. The germline V gene gives CDR1 as SGHRS and CDR2 as YFSETQ. Counted from cysteine to phenylalanine, this CDR3 has 14 amino acids. The entry retains the CDR3 DNA only, 42 bases that are in frame from base 1. The cohort was made up of 666 healthy bone marrow donors. All cohort members were sampled while nominally healthy, although unrecorded immune exposures were likely present. The donor tested CMV seropositive and was one of the 289 seropositive cohort members. A peripheral blood sample was collected from each donor, and TCR beta sequencing was performed on peripheral blood mononuclear cells. The Qiagen DNeasy Blood Extraction Kit was used to extract genomic DNA from the blood cell samples.

This receptor was taken from a man aged 35 to 55 in good health and CMV-seropositive. Sequences were obtained from PBMCs. Recombination joined TRBV5-1 with TRBJ1-3, with no confident D gene call. The bases are TGCGCCAGCAGCTCTGGACTCGGGGGAAACACCATATATTTT. This sequence encodes CASSSGLGGNTIYF.